This is a list of T cell receptor beta chains from one sample in a study of blood T cells in healthy people across ages. MiXCR was run by TCRdb on the 5' RACE reads, yielding one entry per CDR3 protein. The table shows approximately 940,000 distinct CDR3 sequences, with about 48% occurring only once. The source material was blood. These receptors came from a man in his thirties or forties in good health. The CDR3 runs from the conserved cysteine through the conserved F or W. D genes are given only for firm matches. Where a row states a size, it is once, few, many or the class of an expanded clone; other rows omit it.

size: -
J: TRBJ2-7
D: TRBD1
V: TRBV4-1
DNA: TGCGCCAGCAGCCCCGCTCCAACAGGGGGGTACGGGCAGTACTTC
CDR3: CASSPAPTGGYGQYF

size: -
J: TRBJ1-2
D: TRBD1
V: TRBV12-3/TRBV12-4
DNA: TGTGCCAGCAGTCGGGACAGGGTGTTTGGCTACACCTTC
CDR3: CASSRDRVFGYTF

size: -
J: TRBJ1-2
D: -
V: TRBV4-2
DNA: TGTGCCAGCAGCCAAGCATCAGAGTCTTATGGCTACACCTTC
CDR3: CASSQASESYGYTF

size: -
J: TRBJ2-3
D: TRBD2
V: TRBV29-1
DNA: TGCAGCGCCAGGGGACTAGCGGGGACCAAAACTAGCACAGATACGCAGTATTTT
CDR3: CSARGLAGTKTSTDTQYF

size: -
J: TRBJ1-1
D: TRBD1
V: TRBV5-1
DNA: TGCGCCAGCAGTCGCGGGCGGGCAGGGGGATTGGGAACTGAAGCTTTCTTT
CDR3: CASSRGRAGGLGTEAFF

size: -
J: TRBJ1-1
D: -
V: TRBV7-9
DNA: TGTGCCAGCAGCTCCTCAGCAGGAGCTGAAGCTTTCTTT
CDR3: CASSSSAGAEAFF

size: few
J: TRBJ1-5
D: -
V: TRBV5-1
DNA: TGTGCCAGCAGTCCCAGGGGAGGAGATCAGCCCCAGCATTTT
CDR3: CASSPRGGDQPQHF

size: -
J: TRBJ1-2
D: -
V: TRBV10-3
DNA: TGTGCCATCAACACCATGGGGAACTATGGCTACACCTTC
CDR3: CAINTMGNYGYTF

size: many
J: TRBJ2-1
D: TRBD2
V: TRBV6-1
DNA: TGTGCCAGCAGGGGAAGGACTAGCGGAACCAATCGCTCCTACAATGAGCAGTTCTTC
CDR3: CASRGRTSGTNRSYNEQFF

size: -
J: TRBJ2-1
D: TRBD2
V: TRBV20-1
DNA: TGCAGTGCCCAGCGGGGGGGCAGCTCCTACAATGAGCAGTTCTTC
CDR3: CSAQRGGSSYNEQFF

size: few
J: TRBJ2-7
D: TRBD1
V: TRBV28
DNA: TGTGCCAGCAGTTTTGAGACAGGGTGGTCCTACGAGCAGTACTTC
CDR3: CASSFETGWSYEQYF

size: -
J: TRBJ1-2
D: -
V: TRBV3-1
DNA: TGTGCCAGCACCCACCGGGGAGACTATGGCTACACCTTC
CDR3: CASTHRGDYGYTF

size: few
J: TRBJ2-1
D: -
V: TRBV6-1
DNA: TGTGCCAGCCTAAGGGGCAATGAGCAGTTCTTC
CDR3: CASLRGNEQFF

size: few
J: TRBJ1-1
D: -
V: TRBV12-3/TRBV12-4
DNA: TGTGCCAGCAGTTTATCCCAGTTTGAAGCTTTCTTT
CDR3: CASSLSQFEAFF

size: -
J: TRBJ2-1
D: TRBD2
V: TRBV7-6
DNA: TGTGCCAGCAGCTTAGAATCATTGGGGGGGGAGCAGTTCTTC
CDR3: CASSLESLGGEQFF

size: few
J: TRBJ2-7
D: -
V: TRBV2
DNA: TGTGCCAGCAGTGAAGGTGTCGCCTGGTCCTACGAGCAGTACTTC
CDR3: CASSEGVAWSYEQYF

size: -
J: TRBJ2-3
D: TRBD2
V: TRBV28
DNA: TGTGCCAGCAGGACTGGGACTAGCGGGCTTCGGGATACGCAGTATTTT
CDR3: CASRTGTSGLRDTQYF

size: -
J: TRBJ1-1
D: TRBD1
V: TRBV6-5
DNA: TGTGCCAGCAGTTACTCGAACAGGGGCACTGAAGCTTTCTTT
CDR3: CASSYSNRGTEAFF

size: few
J: TRBJ1-2
D: -
V: TRBV27
DNA: TGTGCCAGCAGTCCGCTAGGGGCTAACTATGGCTACACCTTC
CDR3: CASSPLGANYGYTF

size: few
J: TRBJ1-2
D: TRBD1
V: TRBV7-9
DNA: TGTGCCAGCAGCTTATCTGTGACAGGGGGTTCACATGGCTACACCTTC
CDR3: CASSLSVTGGSHGYTF

size: few
J: TRBJ1-1
D: TRBD1
V: TRBV27
DNA: TGTGCCAGCAATCACAGGGGGCGGGTGAACACTGAAGCTTTCTTT
CDR3: CASNHRGRVNTEAFF

size: many
J: TRBJ2-7
D: TRBD2
V: TRBV20-1
DNA: TGCAGTGCTAGAGATTTGGGACTAGAGGTGGGCGAGCAGTACTTC
CDR3: CSARDLGLEVGEQYF

size: -
J: TRBJ2-1
D: -
V: TRBV5-1
DNA: TGCGCCAGCAGCACGGGGGACCCTTACAATGAGCAGTTCTTC
CDR3: CASSTGDPYNEQFF

size: few
J: TRBJ2-3
D: -
V: TRBV3-1
DNA: TGTGCCAGCATGAGAGGGGCCATCGCAGATACGCAGTATTTT
CDR3: CASMRGAIADTQYF

size: -
J: TRBJ2-1
D: -
V: TRBV10-3
DNA: TGTGCCATCAGTGAGGTAGATGGGGGGCGCTTCAACAATGAGCAGTTCTTC
CDR3: CAISEVDGGRFNNEQFF

size: few
J: TRBJ2-1
D: TRBD1
V: TRBV5-1
DNA: TGCGCCAGCAGCTTGGCGCAGGGGGCTAACAATGAGCAGTTCTTC
CDR3: CASSLAQGANNEQFF

size: few
J: TRBJ1-6
D: -
V: TRBV7-9
DNA: TGTGCCAGCAGCCCCGACGGGGGCTTTTCACCCCTCCACTTT
CDR3: CASSPDGGFSPLHF

size: few
J: TRBJ2-7
D: -
V: TRBV29-1
DNA: TGCAGCGTTGAAATTCCTTTGGGGGACGAGCAGTACTTC
CDR3: CSVEIPLGDEQYF

size: few
J: TRBJ2-7
D: -
V: TRBV5-5
DNA: TGTGCCAGCAGCTTGACCACCCTGGAGCAGTACTTC
CDR3: CASSLTTLEQYF

size: many
J: TRBJ2-5
D: TRBD2
V: TRBV27
DNA: TGTGCCAGCGGGCTAGCGGGGCAAGAGACCCAGTACTTC
CDR3: CASGLAGQETQYF

size: few
J: TRBJ2-7
D: -
V: TRBV6-1
DNA: TGTGCCAGCAGGGTGACAGTTGACTACGAGCAGTACTTC
CDR3: CASRVTVDYEQYF

size: -
J: TRBJ2-5
D: -
V: TRBV30
DNA: TGTGCCTGGAGGATCGGCGAGACCCAGTACTTC
CDR3: CAWRIGETQYF

size: -
J: TRBJ2-5
D: TRBD2
V: TRBV2
DNA: TGTGCCAGCAGTGGAGACGGGGGGGCTTTGAAGACCCAGTACTTC
CDR3: CASSGDGGALKTQYF

size: -
J: TRBJ1-2
D: -
V: TRBV20-1
DNA: TGCAGTGCTAGAGTACAAGGGGACTATGGCTACACCTTC
CDR3: CSARVQGDYGYTF

size: -
J: TRBJ2-5
D: -
V: TRBV9
DNA: TGTGCCAGCAGCGTAGCCGCAGGGGCCCTACTCGATGAGCAGTACTTC
CDR3: CASSVAAGALLDEQYF

size: many
J: TRBJ1-2
D: TRBD1
V: TRBV20-1
DNA: TGCAGTGCTCCAGGACAGGGTTACTATGGCTACACCTTC
CDR3: CSAPGQGYYGYTF

size: -
J: TRBJ2-1
D: -
V: TRBV12-3/TRBV12-4
DNA: TGTGCCAGCAGTTTCTTTGGTCGGGGGAGAGACGATGAGCAGTTCTTC
CDR3: CASSFFGRGRDDEQFF

size: many
J: TRBJ2-7
D: -
V: TRBV13
DNA: TGTGCCAGCAGCTTGAGGAACTCCTACGAGCAGTACTTC
CDR3: CASSLRNSYEQYF

size: -
J: TRBJ2-3
D: TRBD2
V: TRBV11-2
DNA: TGTGCCAGCAGCCGCGGACTAGGGACCCTCACAGATACGCAGTATTTT
CDR3: CASSRGLGTLTDTQYF

size: -
J: TRBJ2-4
D: TRBD1
V: TRBV6-2/TRBV6-3
DNA: TGTGCCAGCACGGACAGGGAACACATTCAGTACTTC
CDR3: CASTDREHIQYF

size: -
J: TRBJ2-5
D: -
V: TRBV7-9
DNA: TGTGCCAGCAGCTTCCCTACCTACAATGAGCAGTACTTC
CDR3: CASSFPTYNEQYF

size: few
J: TRBJ1-5
D: -
V: TRBV27
DNA: TGTGCCAGCAGTTTATTAGGGTCCGGTCAGCCCCAGCATTTT
CDR3: CASSLLGSGQPQHF

size: -
J: TRBJ1-6
D: -
V: TRBV20-1
DNA: TGCAGTGCTAGAGATTCTACCCGGTCCTCCTATAATTCACCCCTCCACTTT
CDR3: CSARDSTRSSYNSPLHF

size: -
J: TRBJ1-2
D: -
V: TRBV27
DNA: TGTGCCAGCTGGGAGGGAGTCTATGGCTACACCTTC
CDR3: CASWEGVYGYTF

size: -
J: TRBJ1-2
D: TRBD1
V: TRBV2
DNA: TGTGCCAGCAGGGGGACAGGGCCTAATGGCTACACCTTC
CDR3: CASRGTGPNGYTF

size: many
J: TRBJ2-7
D: -
V: TRBV20-1
DNA: TGCAGTGCTAGCGCCGGGACTGCCTCCTACGAGCAGTACTTC
CDR3: CSASAGTASYEQYF

size: -
J: TRBJ2-2
D: -
V: TRBV9
DNA: TGTGCCAGCAGCCCTCGTGGGGGCAAGAACACCGGGGAGCTGTTTTTT
CDR3: CASSPRGGKNTGELFF

size: many
J: TRBJ2-3
D: TRBD2
V: TRBV4-3
DNA: TGCGCCAGCAGCCACCGCGGGGGGGAGGGTACGCAGTATTTT
CDR3: CASSHRGGEGTQYF

size: -
J: TRBJ2-7
D: TRBD2
V: TRBV29-1
DNA: TGCAGCGTTGAAGGGGCTAGCGGGGGGGGTTTGGCCTACGAGCAGTACTTC
CDR3: CSVEGASGGGLAYEQYF

size: -
J: TRBJ2-3
D: -
V: TRBV18
DNA: TGTGCCAGCTCTCCGGGGTCCGGTACGCAGTATTTT
CDR3: CASSPGSGTQYF

size: -
J: TRBJ1-2
D: -
V: TRBV4-3
DNA: TGCGCCAGCAGCGACGGCTTCTATGGCTACACCTTC
CDR3: CASSDGFYGYTF

size: -
J: TRBJ1-6
D: TRBD1
V: TRBV30
DNA: TGTGCCTGGAGGGGACAGGGGAATTCACCCCTCCACTTT
CDR3: CAWRGQGNSPLHF

size: -
J: TRBJ1-2
D: -
V: TRBV7-2
DNA: TGTGCCAGCAGCTCATATGGGCCATCGGGCTACACCTTC
CDR3: CASSSYGPSGYTF

size: -
J: TRBJ2-1
D: TRBD1
V: TRBV27
DNA: TGTGCCAGCAGTTATAGCAACAGGGGGCAGTTCTTC
CDR3: CASSYSNRGQFF

size: -
J: TRBJ2-3
D: -
V: TRBV11-2
DNA: TGTGCCAGCATCGCGGTCAAGGCATCATCGCAGTATTTT
CDR3: CASIAVKASSQYF